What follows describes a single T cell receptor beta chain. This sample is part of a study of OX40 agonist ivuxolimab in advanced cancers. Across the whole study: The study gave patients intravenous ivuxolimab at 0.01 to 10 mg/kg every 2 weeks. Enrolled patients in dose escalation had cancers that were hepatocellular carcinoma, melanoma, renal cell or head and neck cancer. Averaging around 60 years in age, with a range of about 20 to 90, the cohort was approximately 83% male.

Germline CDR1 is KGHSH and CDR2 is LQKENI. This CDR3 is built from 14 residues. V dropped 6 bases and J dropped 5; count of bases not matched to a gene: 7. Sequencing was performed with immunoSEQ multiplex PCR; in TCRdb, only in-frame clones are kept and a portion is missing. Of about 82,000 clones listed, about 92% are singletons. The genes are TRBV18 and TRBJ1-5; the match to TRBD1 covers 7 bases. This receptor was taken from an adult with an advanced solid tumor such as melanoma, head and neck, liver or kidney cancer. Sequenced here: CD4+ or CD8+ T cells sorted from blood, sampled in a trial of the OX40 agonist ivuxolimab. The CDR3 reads CASSSQGEDQPQHF. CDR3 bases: TGTGCCAGCTCCTCTCAGGGGGAGGATCAGCCCCAGCATTTT.